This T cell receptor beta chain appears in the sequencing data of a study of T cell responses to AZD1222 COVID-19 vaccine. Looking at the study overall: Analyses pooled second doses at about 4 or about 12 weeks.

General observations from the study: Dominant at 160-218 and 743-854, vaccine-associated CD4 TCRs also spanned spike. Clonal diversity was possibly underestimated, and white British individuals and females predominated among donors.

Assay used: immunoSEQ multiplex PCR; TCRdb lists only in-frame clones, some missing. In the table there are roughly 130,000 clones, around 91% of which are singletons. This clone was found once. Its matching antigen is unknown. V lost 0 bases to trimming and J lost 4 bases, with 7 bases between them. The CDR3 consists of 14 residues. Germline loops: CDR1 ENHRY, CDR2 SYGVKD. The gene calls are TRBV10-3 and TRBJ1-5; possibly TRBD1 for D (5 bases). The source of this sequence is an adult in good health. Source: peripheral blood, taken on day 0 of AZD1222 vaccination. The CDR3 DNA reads TGTGCCATCAGTGAGTCCAGGGAGAATCAGCCCCAGCATTTT. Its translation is CAISESRENQPQHF.